The present TCR beta chain was sequenced within a study of T cells in Graves' hyperthyroidism and ophthalmopathy. Overall study results and limits: Peripheral blood also featured most of the thyroid clonotypes expanded above 0.001.

No ophthalmopathy progression within 18 months constituted stable Graves' hyperthyroidism. Patients aged 18 to 65 had newly diagnosed hyperthyroidism lasting under 2 months. The PBMCs had their origin in 10 ml of fresh peripheral blood. Germline V lookup: CDR1 LGHDT, CDR2 YNNKEL (reference sequence). CDR3 length: 13 amino acids. V was trimmed by 1 base and J by 4 bases, leaving 7 bases between them. The source material, RNA transcripts, was used to amplify TCR beta CDR3 regions. When the TCR CDR3 underwent first-round RT-PCR, the HTBI primer set was used. MiXCR was run by TCRdb on the multiplex PCR reads, yielding one entry per CDR3 protein. The table has about 290,000 distinct CDR3 sequences, around 15% seen once. This clonotype was found many times. What it recognizes is unknown.

The chain recombines TRBV3-1 with TRBJ1-2; D is perhaps TRBD1 (5 bases). The sample was blood. The receptor's source is a woman aged 40 to 55 with Graves' hyperthyroidism. In DNA form, the CDR3 reads TGTGCCAGCAGCCAAGGACAGCTCTATGGCTACACCTTC. Amino acid sequence: CASSQGQLYGYTF.